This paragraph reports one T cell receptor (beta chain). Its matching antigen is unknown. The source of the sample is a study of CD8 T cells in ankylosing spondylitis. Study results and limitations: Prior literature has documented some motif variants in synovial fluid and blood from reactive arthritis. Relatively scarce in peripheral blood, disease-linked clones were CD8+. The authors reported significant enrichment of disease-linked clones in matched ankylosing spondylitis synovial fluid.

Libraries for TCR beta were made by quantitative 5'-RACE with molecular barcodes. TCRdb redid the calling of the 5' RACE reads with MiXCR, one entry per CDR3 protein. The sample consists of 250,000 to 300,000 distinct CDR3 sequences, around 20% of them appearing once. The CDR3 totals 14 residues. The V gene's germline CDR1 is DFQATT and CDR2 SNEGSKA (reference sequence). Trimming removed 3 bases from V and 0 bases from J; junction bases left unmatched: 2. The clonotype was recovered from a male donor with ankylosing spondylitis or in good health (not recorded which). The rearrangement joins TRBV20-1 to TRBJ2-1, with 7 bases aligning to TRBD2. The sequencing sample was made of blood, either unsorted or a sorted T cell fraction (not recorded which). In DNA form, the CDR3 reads TGCAGTGCTAGCCGGGAGGTCTCCTACAATGAGCAGTTCTTC. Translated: CSASREVSYNEQFF.